This T cell receptor (beta chain) was obtained from a study of cytomegalovirus exposure and HLA in healthy donors. The PCR contained 60 Vbeta and 13 Jbeta primers. Libraries were prepared by immunoSEQ multiplex PCR; TCRdb keeps only in-frame clonotypes and omits some of them. The sample yields about 160,000 clones, roughly 79% seen once. This clone came up once. V was shortened by 4 bases and J by 7 bases, with 17 bases between the two germline ends. Per germline, CDR1 LGHNT and CDR2 FRNRAP. The CDR3 is made up of 15 amino acids. The chain has TRBV12-5 and TRBJ1-5; maybe TRBD1 (5 bases). Source material: PBMCs. This sequence originates from a woman in her forties or fifties in good health and CMV-seronegative. For the CDR3, the DNA is TGTGCTAGTGGTTCTGGTACAGGAGGGGACCAGCCCCAGCATTTT. Its translation: CASGSGTGGDQPQHF. Complete variable domain (other parts from reference TRBV12-5 and TRBJ1-5): DARVTQTPRHKVTEMGQEVTMRCQPILGHNTVFWYRQTMMQGLELLAYFRNRAPLDDSGMPKDRFSAEMPDATLATLKIQPSEPRDSAVYFCASGSGTGGDQPQHFGDGTRLSIL.